This T cell receptor (beta chain) appears in the sequencing data of a study of shared clonotypes between healthy human individuals. Study outcomes and limitations: It was expected that sequencing depth would affect clonotype sharing among donors.

About this clone itself: Its antigen is unknown.

Data came from immunoSEQ multiplex PCR; TCRdb stores just in-frame clones and leaves some out. The top ten clones hold over 0.12% of a sample with 2 million to 3 million clones, roughly nine tenths of them seen once. V lost 4 bases and J 7 bases, leaving 8 bases between the germline ends. The CDR3 is 12 amino acids. Germline loops: CDR1 LNHDA, CDR2 SQIVND (reference sequence). Sample: naive CD4+ T cells sorted from blood. The subset was: CD45RA+ positively selected. The source of this sequence is a man in his late teens or twenties in good health. The chain links TRBV19 to TRBJ1-5; possible D gene TRBD1, 5 bases. The CDR3 spells CASSRTRQPQHF. As DNA, the CDR3 is TGTGCCAGTAGTAGGACAAGGCAGCCCCAGCATTTT.